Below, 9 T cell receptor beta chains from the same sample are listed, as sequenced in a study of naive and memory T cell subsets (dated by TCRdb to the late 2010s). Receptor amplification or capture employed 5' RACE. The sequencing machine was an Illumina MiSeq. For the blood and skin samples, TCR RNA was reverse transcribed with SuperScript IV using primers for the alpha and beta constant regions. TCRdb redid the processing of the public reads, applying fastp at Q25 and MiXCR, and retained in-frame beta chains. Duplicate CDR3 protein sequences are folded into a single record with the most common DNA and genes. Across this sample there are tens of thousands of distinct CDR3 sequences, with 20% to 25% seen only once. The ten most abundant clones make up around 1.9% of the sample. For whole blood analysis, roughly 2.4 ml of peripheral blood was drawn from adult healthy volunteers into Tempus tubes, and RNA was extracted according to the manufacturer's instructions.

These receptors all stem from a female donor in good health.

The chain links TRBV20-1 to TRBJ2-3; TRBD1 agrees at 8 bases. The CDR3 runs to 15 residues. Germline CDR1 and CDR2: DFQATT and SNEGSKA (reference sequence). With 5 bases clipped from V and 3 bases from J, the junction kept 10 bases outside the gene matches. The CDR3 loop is CSASGTGLRTDTQYF. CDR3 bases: TGCAGTGCTTCAGGGACAGGCCTTAGGACAGATACGCAGTATTTT.

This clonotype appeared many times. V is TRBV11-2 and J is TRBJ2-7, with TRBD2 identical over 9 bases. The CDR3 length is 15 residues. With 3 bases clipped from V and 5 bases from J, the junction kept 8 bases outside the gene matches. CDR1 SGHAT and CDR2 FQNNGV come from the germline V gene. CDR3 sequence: CASSLSPGLANEQYF. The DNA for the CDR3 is TGTGCCAGCAGCTTGTCCCCGGGACTAGCAAACGAGCAGTACTTC.

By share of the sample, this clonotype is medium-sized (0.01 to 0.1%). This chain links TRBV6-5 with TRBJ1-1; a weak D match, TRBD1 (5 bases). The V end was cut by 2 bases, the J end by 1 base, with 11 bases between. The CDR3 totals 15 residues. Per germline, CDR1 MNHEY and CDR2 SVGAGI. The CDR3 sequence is CASSYGNRPNTEAFF. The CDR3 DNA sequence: TGTGCCAGCAGTTACGGAAACAGGCCGAACACTGAAGCTTTCTTT.

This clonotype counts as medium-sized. CDR3 nucleotides: TGTGCCTGGCCGAAGGGACTAGCGGGAAAGGGGAGCACAGATACGCAGTATTTT. This gives the protein CAWPKGLAGKGSTDTQYF. The V gene is TRBV30, the J gene TRBJ2-3; TRBD2 matches at 13 bases. V was pared by 5 bases and J by 0 bases, with 11 bases of the junction left unmatched. CDR3 length equals 18 residues. The V gene's germline CDR1 is GTSNPN and CDR2 SVGIG (reference sequence).

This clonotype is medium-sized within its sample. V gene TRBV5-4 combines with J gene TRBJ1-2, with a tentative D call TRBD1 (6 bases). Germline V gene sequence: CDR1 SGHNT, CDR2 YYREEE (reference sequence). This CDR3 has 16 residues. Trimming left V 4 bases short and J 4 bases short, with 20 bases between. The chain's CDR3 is CASSPTLGRGFYGYTF. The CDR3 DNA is TGTGCCAGCAGCCCCACTCTCGGCAGGGGCTTCTATGGCTACACCTTC.

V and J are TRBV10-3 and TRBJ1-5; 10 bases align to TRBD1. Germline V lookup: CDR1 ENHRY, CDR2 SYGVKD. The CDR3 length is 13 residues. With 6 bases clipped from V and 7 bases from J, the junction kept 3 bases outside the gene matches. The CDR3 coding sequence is TGTGCCATCAGCGGACAGGGGGGACAGCCCCAGCATTTT. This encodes CAISGQGGQPQHF.

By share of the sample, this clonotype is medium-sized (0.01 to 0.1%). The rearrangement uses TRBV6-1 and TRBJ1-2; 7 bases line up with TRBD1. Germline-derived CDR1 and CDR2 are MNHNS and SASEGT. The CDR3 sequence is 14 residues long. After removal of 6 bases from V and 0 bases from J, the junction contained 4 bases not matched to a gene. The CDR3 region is CASRWGQSNYGYTF. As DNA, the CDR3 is TGTGCCAGCAGGTGGGGACAGTCTAACTATGGCTACACCTTC.

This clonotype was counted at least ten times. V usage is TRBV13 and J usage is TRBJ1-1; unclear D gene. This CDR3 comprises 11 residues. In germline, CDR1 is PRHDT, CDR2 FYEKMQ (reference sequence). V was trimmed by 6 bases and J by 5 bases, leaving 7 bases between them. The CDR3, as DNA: TGTGCCAGCAGTGCGAGGACTGAAGCTTTCTTT. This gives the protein CASSARTEAFF.

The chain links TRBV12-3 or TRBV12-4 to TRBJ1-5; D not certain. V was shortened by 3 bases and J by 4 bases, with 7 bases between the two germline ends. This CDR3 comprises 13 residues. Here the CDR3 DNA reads TGTGCCAGCAGTTTTTCCGGGAATCAGCCCCAGCATTTT. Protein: CASSFSGNQPQHF.